These T cell receptor beta chains were read from a single sample in a study of monozygotic twins with inflammatory bowel disease. After re-calling the 5' RACE reads, TCRdb lists one entry per CDR3 protein, DNA absent. The sample has about 99,000 distinct CDR3 sequences, and its top ten clones hold 1.5% to 2%. Material for sequencing was blood. Receptors were obtained from a human donor with ulcerative colitis or Crohn's disease, or a healthy co-twin of an affected twin (not recorded which). Each CDR3 is given with its conserved first and last residue. Fields, in order: CDR3 length, J gene, V gene, CDR3 protein.

>13|TRBJ2-7|TRBV20-1
CSALDREIDEQYF
>14|TRBJ2-7|TRBV18
CASSHTNTGFEQYF
>14|TRBJ1-1|TRBV12-3/TRBV12-4
CASSVMTGNTEAFF
>12|TRBJ1-2|TRBV27
CASRDRVHGYTF
>13|TRBJ1-1|TRBV18
CASSPGSNTEAFF
>12|TRBJ1-1|TRBV14
CASSHNRGIAFF
>17|TRBJ2-2|TRBV4-1
CASSPWTSSDYTGELFF
>17|TRBJ2-5|TRBV12-3/TRBV12-4
CASSDKRGRAFQETQYF
>21|TRBJ2-6|TRBV7-3
CASSFRPFPREKNSGANVLTF
>16|TRBJ2-7|TRBV3-1
CASSQAASGGPHEQYF
>15|TRBJ1-4|TRBV9
CASSTKGTSNEKLFF
>16|TRBJ2-4|TRBV2
CASRASGTTAKNIQYF
>13|TRBJ2-1|TRBV28
CASSWEGLNEQFF
>15|TRBJ2-5|TRBV29-1
CSVTRLAEVQETQYF
>13|TRBJ2-7|TRBV5-1
CASLGSGGHEQYF
>12|TRBJ2-1|TRBV10-3
CATGQGPNEQFF
>12|TRBJ2-3|TRBV5-5
CASSLWADTQYF
>15|TRBJ2-7|TRBV14
CASSTLGGSAYEQYF
>14|TRBJ1-5|TRBV20-1
CSAVGGGRNQPQHF
>13|TRBJ1-6|TRBV20-1
CSAKDGLLTPLHF
>12|TRBJ2-3|TRBV10-1
CASGPSTDTQYF
>11|TRBJ2-7|TRBV20-1
CSAHRVYEQYF
>13|TRBJ1-2|TRBV7-2
CASSLDRRDGYTF
>15|TRBJ2-5|TRBV6-1
CASSSMGQGVETQYF
>13|TRBJ1-2|TRBV7-8
CASSFQTNYGYTF
>14|TRBJ1-5|TRBV10-3
CATRDRGINQPQHF
>16|TRBJ2-1|TRBV6-5
CASSYSSGGPYNEQFF
>14|TRBJ2-1|TRBV7-2
CASSFRKANNEQFF
>15|TRBJ2-7|TRBV7-9
CASSLGYRTNYEQYF
>13|TRBJ2-1|TRBV11-2
CASSWDPYNEQFF
>20|TRBJ2-1|TRBV6-4
CASNKGPGQGAVGVLNEQFF
>17|TRBJ2-4|TRBV18
CASSPTSGRSGKNIQYF
>13|TRBJ2-7|TRBV28
CASSFTSAYEQYF
>14|TRBJ2-7|TRBV7-2
CASSFDGSSYEQYF
>13|TRBJ2-1|TRBV5-1
CASSFSGTNEQFF
>15|TRBJ2-5|TRBV7-9
CASSSAGLRVETQYF
>13|TRBJ2-1|TRBV7-2
CASSRRGGNEQFF
>14|TRBJ2-5|TRBV7-9
CASSLAGGGETQYF
>15|TRBJ1-5|TRBV7-2
CASSLRGPGAQPQHF
>12|TRBJ2-2|TRBV29-1
CSVNRGPGELFF
>14|TRBJ2-5|TRBV7-2
CASSLSGRQETQYF